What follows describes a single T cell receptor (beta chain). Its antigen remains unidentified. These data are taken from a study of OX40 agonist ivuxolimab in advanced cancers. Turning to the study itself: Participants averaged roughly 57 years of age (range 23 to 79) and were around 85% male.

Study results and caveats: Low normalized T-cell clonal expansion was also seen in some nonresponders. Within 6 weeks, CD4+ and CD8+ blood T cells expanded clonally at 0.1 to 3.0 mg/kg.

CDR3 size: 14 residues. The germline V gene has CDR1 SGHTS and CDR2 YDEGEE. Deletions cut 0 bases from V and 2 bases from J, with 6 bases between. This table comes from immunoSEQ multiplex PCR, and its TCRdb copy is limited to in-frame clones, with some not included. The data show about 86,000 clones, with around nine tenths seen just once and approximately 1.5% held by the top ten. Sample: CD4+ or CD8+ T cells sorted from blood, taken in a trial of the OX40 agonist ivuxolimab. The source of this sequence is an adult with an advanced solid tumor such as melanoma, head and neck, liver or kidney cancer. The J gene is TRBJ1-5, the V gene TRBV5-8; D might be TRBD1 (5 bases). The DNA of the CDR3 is TGTGCCAGCAGCTTGGAACAGGGCAATCAGCCCCAGCATTTT. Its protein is CASSLEQGNQPQHF.